This TCR beta chain was sequenced during a study of blood T cell repertoires in COVID-19. Overall study: COVID-19 samples, acute and convalescent, were from the United States, Italy and Spain. T cells, B-cell-depleted T cells, or PBMCs provided the cDNA or gDNA that served as material.

The germline V and J ends were trimmed by 0 bases and 6 bases, with 10 bases remaining between them. The germline gives CDR1 SGHNT, CDR2 YYREEE (reference sequence). The CDR3 sequence is 15 residues long. Authors' data handling: Amplified reference gene primers provided the basis for estimating nucleated cell counts. Only in-frame clones appear in the TCRdb table, and some are missing; sequencing was by immunoSEQ multiplex PCR. V, J and clone size are taken as reported in that table, and D and trimming were inferred from the DNA itself. This sample carries about 200,000 clones, approximately 87% of them seen once, and the ten largest clones take 0.75% to 0.95%.

This TCR was sampled from a woman between 65 and 79 years old with acute or convalescent COVID-19. The chain is built from TRBV5-4 and TRBJ1-6, with D perhaps TRBD1 (5 bases). Sequencing was done on a sample of peripheral blood. The CDR3 region has the DNA TGTGCCAGCAGCTTGGGCGGGACGGCTAATTCACCCCTCCACTTT. Translated: CASSLGGTANSPLHF.